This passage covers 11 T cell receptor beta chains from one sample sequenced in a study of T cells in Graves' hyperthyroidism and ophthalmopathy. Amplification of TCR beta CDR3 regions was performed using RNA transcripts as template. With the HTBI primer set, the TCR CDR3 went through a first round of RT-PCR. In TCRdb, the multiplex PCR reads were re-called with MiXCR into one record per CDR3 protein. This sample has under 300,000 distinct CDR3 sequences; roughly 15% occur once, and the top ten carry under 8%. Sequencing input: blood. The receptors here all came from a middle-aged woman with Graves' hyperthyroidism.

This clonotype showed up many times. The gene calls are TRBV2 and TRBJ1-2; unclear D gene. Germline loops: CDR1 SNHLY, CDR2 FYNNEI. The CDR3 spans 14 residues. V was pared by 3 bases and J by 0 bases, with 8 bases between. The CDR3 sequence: CASSEGRANYGYTF. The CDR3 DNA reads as TGTGCCAGCAGTGAGGGCAGAGCTAACTATGGCTACACCTTC. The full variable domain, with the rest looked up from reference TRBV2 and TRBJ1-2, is EPEVTQTPSHQVTQMGQEVILRCVPISNHLYFYWYRQILGQKVEFLVSFYNNEISEKSEIFDDQFSVERPDGSNFTLKIRSTKLEDSAMYFCASSEGRANYGYTFGSGTRLTVV.

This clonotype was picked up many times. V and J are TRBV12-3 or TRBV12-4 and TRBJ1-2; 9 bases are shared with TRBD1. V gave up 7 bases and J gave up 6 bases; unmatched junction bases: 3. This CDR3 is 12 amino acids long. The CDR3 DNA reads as TGTGCCAGCAACCGACAGGGGGATGGCTACACCTTC. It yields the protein CASNRQGDGYTF.

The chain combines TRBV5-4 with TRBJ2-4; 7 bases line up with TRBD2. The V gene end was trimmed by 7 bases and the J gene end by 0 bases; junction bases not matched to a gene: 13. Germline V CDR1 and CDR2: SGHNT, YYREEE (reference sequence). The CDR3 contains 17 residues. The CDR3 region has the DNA TGTGCCAGCCAAAGGGACGGGACTACGCTAGCCAAAAACATTCAGTACTTC. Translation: CASQRDGTTLAKNIQYF.

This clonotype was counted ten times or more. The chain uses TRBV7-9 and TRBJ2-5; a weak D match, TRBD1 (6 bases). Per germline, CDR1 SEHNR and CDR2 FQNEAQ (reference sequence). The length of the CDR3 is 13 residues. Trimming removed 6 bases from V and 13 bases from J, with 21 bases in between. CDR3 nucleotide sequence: TGTGCCAGCAGTTTACCGTCCCGGGACACTCCGTACTTC. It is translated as CASSLPSRDTPYF.

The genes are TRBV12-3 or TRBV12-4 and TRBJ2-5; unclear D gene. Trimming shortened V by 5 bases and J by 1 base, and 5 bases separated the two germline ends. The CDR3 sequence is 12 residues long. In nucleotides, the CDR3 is TGTGCCAGCAGTGGACGCCAAGAGACCCAGTACTTC. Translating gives CASSGRQETQYF.

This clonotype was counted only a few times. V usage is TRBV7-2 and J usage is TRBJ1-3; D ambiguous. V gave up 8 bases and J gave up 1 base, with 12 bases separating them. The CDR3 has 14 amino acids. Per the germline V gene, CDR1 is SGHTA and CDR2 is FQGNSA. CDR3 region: CASRRPGSGNTIYF. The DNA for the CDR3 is TGTGCCAGCCGGAGGCCCGGGTCTGGAAACACCATATATTTT.

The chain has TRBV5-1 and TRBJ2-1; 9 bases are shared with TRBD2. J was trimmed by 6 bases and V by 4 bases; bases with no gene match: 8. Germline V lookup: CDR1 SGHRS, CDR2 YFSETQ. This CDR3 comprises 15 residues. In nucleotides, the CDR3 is TGCGCCAGCAGCGACTCCGGGACTAGCCCCAATGAGCAGTTCTTC. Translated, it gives CASSDSGTSPNEQFF.

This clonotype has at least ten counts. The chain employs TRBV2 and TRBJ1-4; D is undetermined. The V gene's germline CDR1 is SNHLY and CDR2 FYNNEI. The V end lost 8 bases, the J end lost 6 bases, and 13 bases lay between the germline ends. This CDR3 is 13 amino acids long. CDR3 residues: CASGRRMDEKLFF. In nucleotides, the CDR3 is TGTGCCAGCGGGCGGCGGATGGATGAAAAACTGTTTTTT.

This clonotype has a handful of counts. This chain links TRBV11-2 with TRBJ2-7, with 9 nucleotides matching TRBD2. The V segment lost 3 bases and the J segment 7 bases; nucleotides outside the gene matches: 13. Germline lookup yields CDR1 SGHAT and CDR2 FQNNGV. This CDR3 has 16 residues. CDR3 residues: CASSLNPSGGRGEQYF. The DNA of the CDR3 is TGTGCCAGCAGCTTGAATCCCTCTGGCGGGAGGGGAGAGCAGTACTTC.

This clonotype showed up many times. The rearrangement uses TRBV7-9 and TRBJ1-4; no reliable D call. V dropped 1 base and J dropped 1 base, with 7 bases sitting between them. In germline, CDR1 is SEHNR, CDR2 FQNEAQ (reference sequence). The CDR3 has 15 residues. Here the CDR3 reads CASSLDGITNEKLFF. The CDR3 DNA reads TGTGCCAGCAGCTTAGACGGCATAACTAATGAAAAACTGTTTTTT.

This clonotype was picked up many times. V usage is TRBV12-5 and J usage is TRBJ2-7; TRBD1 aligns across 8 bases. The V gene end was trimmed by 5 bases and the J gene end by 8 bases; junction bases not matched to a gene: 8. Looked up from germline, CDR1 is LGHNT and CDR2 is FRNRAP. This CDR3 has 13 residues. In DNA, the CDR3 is TGTGCTAGTGGTACGACAGGGGTGCCACAGCAGTACTTC. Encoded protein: CASGTTGVPQQYF.